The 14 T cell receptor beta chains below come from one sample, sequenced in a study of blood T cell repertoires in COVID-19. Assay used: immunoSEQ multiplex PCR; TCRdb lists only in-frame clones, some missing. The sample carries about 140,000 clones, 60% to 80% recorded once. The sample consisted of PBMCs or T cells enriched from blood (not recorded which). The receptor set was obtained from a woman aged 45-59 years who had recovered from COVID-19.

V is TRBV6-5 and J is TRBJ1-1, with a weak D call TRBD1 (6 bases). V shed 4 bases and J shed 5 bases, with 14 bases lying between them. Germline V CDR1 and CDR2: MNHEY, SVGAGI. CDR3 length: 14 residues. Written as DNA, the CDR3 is TGTGCCAGCAGTTTTGACAGGCCAAGTACTGAAGCTTTCTTT. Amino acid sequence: CASSFDRPSTEAFF.

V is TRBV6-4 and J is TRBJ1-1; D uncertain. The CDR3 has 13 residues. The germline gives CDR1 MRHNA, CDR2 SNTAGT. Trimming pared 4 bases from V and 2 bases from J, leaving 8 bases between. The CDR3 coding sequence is TGTGCCAGCAGTGTCGGAGTCAACACTGAAGCTTTCTTT. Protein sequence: CASSVGVNTEAFF.

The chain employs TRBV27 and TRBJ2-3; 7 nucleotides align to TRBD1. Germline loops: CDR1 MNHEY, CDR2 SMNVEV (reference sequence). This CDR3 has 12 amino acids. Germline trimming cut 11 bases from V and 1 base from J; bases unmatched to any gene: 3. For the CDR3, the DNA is TGTGCCTGCCAGGGGGGCACAGATACGCAGTATTTT. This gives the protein CACQGGTDTQYF.

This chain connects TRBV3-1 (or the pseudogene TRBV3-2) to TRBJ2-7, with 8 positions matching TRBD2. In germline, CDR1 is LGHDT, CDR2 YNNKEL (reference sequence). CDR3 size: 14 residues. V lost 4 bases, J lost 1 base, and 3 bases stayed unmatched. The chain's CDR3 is CASSRAGDSYEQYF. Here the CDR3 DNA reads TGTGCCAGCAGCCGAGCGGGAGATTCCTACGAGCAGTACTTC.

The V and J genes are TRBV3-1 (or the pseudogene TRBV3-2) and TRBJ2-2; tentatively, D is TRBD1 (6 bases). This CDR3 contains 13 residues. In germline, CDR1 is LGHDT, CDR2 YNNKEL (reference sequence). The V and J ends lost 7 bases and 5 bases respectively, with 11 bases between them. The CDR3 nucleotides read TGTGCCAGCAACGAACAGGGAACCGGGGAGCTGTTTTTT. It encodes CASNEQGTGELFF.

The CDR3 DNA is TGTGCCAGCAGCCCCACCGGGGGCGGGGGGTCAGATACGCAGTATTTT. Protein product: CASSPTGGGGSDTQYF. The chain employs TRBV7-3 and TRBJ2-3; 8 bases align to TRBD2. CDR3 length equals 16 residues. V was pared by 5 bases and J by 4 bases, with 11 bases of the junction left unmatched. Germline-derived CDR1 and CDR2 are SGHTA and FQGTGA.

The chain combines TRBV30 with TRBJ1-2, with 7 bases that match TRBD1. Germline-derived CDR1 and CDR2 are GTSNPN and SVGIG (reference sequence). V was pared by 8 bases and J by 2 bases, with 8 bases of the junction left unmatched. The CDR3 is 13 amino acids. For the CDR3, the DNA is TGTGCCCAAAGGGGCAGGGGGAACTATGGCTACACCTTC. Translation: CAQRGRGNYGYTF.

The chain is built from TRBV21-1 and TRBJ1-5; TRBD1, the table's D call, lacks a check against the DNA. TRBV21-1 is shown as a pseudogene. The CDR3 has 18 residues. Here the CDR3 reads CASSKADSRAWSNQPQHF. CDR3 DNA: TGTGCCAGCAGCAAAGCGGATAGCAGGGCATGGAGCAATCAGCCCCAGCATTTT.

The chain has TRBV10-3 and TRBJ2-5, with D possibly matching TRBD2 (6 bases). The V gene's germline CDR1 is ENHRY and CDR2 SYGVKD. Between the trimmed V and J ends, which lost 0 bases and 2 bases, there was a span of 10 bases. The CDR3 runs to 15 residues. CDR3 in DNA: TGTGCCATCAGTGAGTCGGGGGGAAGGCAAGAGACCCAGTACTTC. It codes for CAISESGGRQETQYF.

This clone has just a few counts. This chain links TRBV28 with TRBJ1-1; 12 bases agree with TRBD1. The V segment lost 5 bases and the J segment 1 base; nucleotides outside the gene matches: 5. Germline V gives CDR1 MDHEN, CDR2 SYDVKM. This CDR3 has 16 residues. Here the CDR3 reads CASSPGQGATNTEAFF. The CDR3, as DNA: TGTGCCAGCAGTCCGGGACAGGGGGCGACGAACACTGAAGCTTTCTTT.

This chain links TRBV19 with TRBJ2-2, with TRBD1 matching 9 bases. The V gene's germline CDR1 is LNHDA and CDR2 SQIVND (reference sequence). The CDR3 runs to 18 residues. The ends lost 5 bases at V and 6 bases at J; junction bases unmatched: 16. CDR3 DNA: TGTGCCAGTAGTTCATTGAGTAGGGGACAGGGTATCGCCGGGGAGCTGTTTTTT. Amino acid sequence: CASSSLSRGQGIAGELFF.

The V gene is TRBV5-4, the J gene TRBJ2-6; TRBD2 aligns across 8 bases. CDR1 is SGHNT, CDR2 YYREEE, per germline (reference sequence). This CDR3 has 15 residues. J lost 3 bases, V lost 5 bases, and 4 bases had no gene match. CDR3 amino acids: CASSPGGFGANVLTF. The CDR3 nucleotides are TGTGCCAGCAGTCCGGGGGGGTTTGGGGCCAACGTCCTGACTTTC.

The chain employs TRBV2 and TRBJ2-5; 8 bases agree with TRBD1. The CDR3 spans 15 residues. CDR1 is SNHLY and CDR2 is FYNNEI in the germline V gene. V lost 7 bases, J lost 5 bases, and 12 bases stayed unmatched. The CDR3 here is CASTRWTGKEETQYF. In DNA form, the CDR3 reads TGTGCCAGCACCCGATGGACAGGGAAGGAGGAGACCCAGTACTTC.

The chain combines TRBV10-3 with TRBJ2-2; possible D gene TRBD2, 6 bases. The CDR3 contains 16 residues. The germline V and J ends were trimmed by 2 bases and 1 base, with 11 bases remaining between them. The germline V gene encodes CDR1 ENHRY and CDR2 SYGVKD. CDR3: CAISETSLMNTGELFF. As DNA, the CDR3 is TGTGCCATCAGTGAGACTAGCTTGATGAACACCGGGGAGCTGTTTTTT.